This TCR beta chain emerged from a study of Ad26.COV2.S vaccination and SARS-CoV-2 variants. Study-level background: Ad26.COV2.S was injected intramuscularly once or twice, 56 days apart. Overall study findings and caveats: TCR breadth and depth estimates may have understated total T cell responses. While placebo recipients had lower spike-specific TCR breadth, vaccine recipients had more.

This clone was seen a single time. Antigen: not known. Regarding treatment: 15 to 20 received Ad26.COV2.S at low or high dose, single or two shots; a few received placebo; per-sample allocation not given. Each sample was drawn 63 days after the first injection (of vaccine or placebo). In the vaccine, an Ad26 vector expressed the SARS-CoV-2 spike of the Wuhan strain. CDR1 and CDR2 (germline): SGDLS, YYNGEE. This CDR3 is built from 17 residues. V was trimmed by 5 bases and J by 5 bases, leaving 20 bases between them. Sequencing was performed with immunoSEQ multiplex PCR; in TCRdb, only in-frame clones are kept and a portion is missing. The repertoire includes 440,000 or so clones, roughly 90% of them detected once, and under 2% sits in the top ten.

The rearrangement links TRBV9 to TRBJ1-6, with TRBD1 as a possible D gene (6 bases). This sequence was found in a person aged 18-60 years who received the Ad26.COV2.S COVID-19 vaccine or a placebo. Sequencing used peripheral blood, obtained in a trial of Ad26.COV2.S vaccine versus placebo. DNA of the CDR3: TGTGCCAGCAGGAGACGCCCAGGGGACCGGAATAATTCACCCCTCCACTTT. Protein: CASRRRPGDRNNSPLHF. Variable domain in full (rest from reference TRBV9 and TRBJ1-6): DSGVTQTPKHLITATGQRVTLRCSPRSGDLSVYWYQQSLDQGLQFLIQYYNGEERAKGNILERFSAQQFPDLHSELNLSSLELGDSALYFCASRRRPGDRNNSPLHFGNGTRLTVT.